A selection of T cell receptor beta chains follows, all from one sample in a study of blood T cells in healthy people across ages. TCRdb called the 5' RACE reads again in MiXCR, with one record for every CDR3 protein. The table has around 280,000 distinct CDR3 sequences, 27% seen once. Material for sequencing was blood. These receptors originate from a woman aged 70-85 years in good health. Both conserved end residues are part of each CDR3. The order of the fields is D gene, J gene, clone size, V gene, CDR3 DNA, CDR3 protein. A D gene is named only where the DNA matches it firmly. Size is omitted from some rows. Given values are once, few, many or a class for expanded clones.

d_gene: TRBD1
j_gene: TRBJ2-7
abundance: NA
v_gene: TRBV20-1
CDR3nt: TGCAGTGCGAGGGACAGTCTTTACGAGCAGTACTTC
CDR3aa: CSARDSLYEQYF

d_gene: TRBD2
j_gene: TRBJ2-5
abundance: few
v_gene: TRBV28
CDR3nt: TGTGCCAGCCTGACCCGAGCGGGAGAAGAGACCCAGCACTTC
CDR3aa: CASLTRAGEETQHF

d_gene: NA
j_gene: TRBJ2-7
abundance: NA
v_gene: TRBV2
CDR3nt: TGTGCCAGCCAGGGGAGGTACGAGCAGTACTTC
CDR3aa: CASQGRYEQYF

d_gene: NA
j_gene: TRBJ2-1
abundance: NA
v_gene: TRBV20-1
CDR3nt: TGCAGTGCTTCCATGGGCGAGCAGTTCTTC
CDR3aa: CSASMGEQFF

d_gene: NA
j_gene: TRBJ2-7
abundance: NA
v_gene: TRBV6-1
CDR3nt: TGTGCCAGCCTAGATGAACCTACGGACTATTTAAACTACGAGCAGTACTTC
CDR3aa: CASLDEPTDYLNYEQYF

d_gene: NA
j_gene: TRBJ2-5
abundance: NA
v_gene: TRBV24-1
CDR3nt: TGTGCCACCAGTGACCCGGGACCGGACCAAGAGACCCAGTACTTC
CDR3aa: CATSDPGPDQETQYF

d_gene: NA
j_gene: TRBJ1-6
abundance: many
v_gene: TRBV24-1
CDR3nt: TGTGCCACCAGTGAGCACAGGGAGAATTCACCCCTCCACTTT
CDR3aa: CATSEHRENSPLHF

d_gene: NA
j_gene: TRBJ2-5
abundance: NA
v_gene: TRBV28
CDR3nt: TGTGCCAGCAGTCGGGGGAGCTCCCAGTACTTC
CDR3aa: CASSRGSSQYF

d_gene: NA
j_gene: TRBJ1-2
abundance: NA
v_gene: TRBV11-2
CDR3nt: TGTGCCAGCAGCCCAGGCGGATACTCACAGATTAACTATGGCTACACCTTC
CDR3aa: CASSPGGYSQINYGYTF

d_gene: NA
j_gene: TRBJ2-7
abundance: few
v_gene: TRBV5-5
CDR3nt: TGTGCCAGCAGCTTGGAGGGAAACGGCTTCTACGAGCAGTACTTC
CDR3aa: CASSLEGNGFYEQYF

d_gene: NA
j_gene: TRBJ2-5
abundance: few
v_gene: TRBV7-2
CDR3nt: TGTGCCAGCAGCTTAACCGGGATCGCACAAGAGACCCAGTACTTC
CDR3aa: CASSLTGIAQETQYF

d_gene: NA
j_gene: TRBJ2-3
abundance: NA
v_gene: TRBV5-1
CDR3nt: TGCGCCAGCAGCTTGGATGGAGACCGACGCACAGATACGCAGTATTTT
CDR3aa: CASSLDGDRRTDTQYF

d_gene: NA
j_gene: TRBJ2-5
abundance: NA
v_gene: TRBV7-2
CDR3nt: TGTGCCAGCAGCCGTCGGGGCGGAGGACTAACGAGGGAGACCCAGTACTTC
CDR3aa: CASSRRGGGLTRETQYF

d_gene: NA
j_gene: TRBJ2-1
abundance: few
v_gene: TRBV4-3
CDR3nt: TGCGCCAGCAGCCAAGGGACGGTGGACAATGAGCAGTTCTTC
CDR3aa: CASSQGTVDNEQFF

d_gene: TRBD2
j_gene: TRBJ2-1
abundance: NA
v_gene: TRBV11-2
CDR3nt: TGTGCCAGCAGCTTTTCCTTAGCGGGGGGCTATGAGCAGTTCTTC
CDR3aa: CASSFSLAGGYEQFF

d_gene: NA
j_gene: TRBJ2-3
abundance: NA
v_gene: TRBV3-1
CDR3nt: TGTGCCAGCAGCCAATTCGGGGCTGGCGGGCGAAGGGATACGCAGTATTTT
CDR3aa: CASSQFGAGGRRDTQYF

d_gene: TRBD1
j_gene: TRBJ1-2
abundance: NA
v_gene: TRBV20-1
CDR3nt: TGCAGTGCTACAGGGGGCGTCGGCTACACCTTC
CDR3aa: CSATGGVGYTF

d_gene: NA
j_gene: TRBJ2-3
abundance: few
v_gene: TRBV11-2
CDR3nt: TGTGCCAGCAGCTTAGATCTACCCGGAACAGATACGCAGTATTTT
CDR3aa: CASSLDLPGTDTQYF

d_gene: NA
j_gene: TRBJ1-6
abundance: many
v_gene: TRBV28
CDR3nt: TGTGCCAGCAGTTTAATAGGGCCAAGGGGGATCGGCGATTCACCCCTCCACTTT
CDR3aa: CASSLIGPRGIGDSPLHF

d_gene: TRBD2
j_gene: TRBJ2-1
abundance: NA
v_gene: TRBV3-1
CDR3nt: TGTGCCAGCGGGGGACTAGCGGGACGCAATGAGCAGTTCTTC
CDR3aa: CASGGLAGRNEQFF

d_gene: NA
j_gene: TRBJ1-4
abundance: many
v_gene: TRBV5-4
CDR3nt: TGTGCCAGCAGCATGGACGACGGTGAAAAACTGTTTTTT
CDR3aa: CASSMDDGEKLFF

d_gene: NA
j_gene: TRBJ1-2
abundance: few
v_gene: TRBV19
CDR3nt: TGTGCCAGTCGGGGGAGTCTCGCCCATGGCTACACCTTC
CDR3aa: CASRGSLAHGYTF